The sequence of this T cell receptor beta chain was determined in a study of blood T cell repertoires in COVID-19. Germline lookup yields CDR1 SEHNR and CDR2 FQNEAQ (reference sequence). The germline V and J ends were trimmed by 3 bases and 0 bases, with 9 bases remaining between them. The CDR3 contains 15 residues. Clones were sequenced by immunoSEQ multiplex PCR, and TCRdb holds only the in-frame ones, with some missing. The profile covers under 500,000 clones, with nearly 90% appearing a single time and 1.5% to 2% taken by the ten largest. This clone was seen once. The clonotype originates from a woman aged 18 to 35 with acute COVID-19. Sequenced input: PBMCs or T cells enriched from blood (not recorded which). The chain couples TRBV7-9 to TRBJ1-5, with D possibly being TRBD1 (5 bases). CDR3 sequence (DNA): TGTGCCAGCAGCTTTTCAGGGTATAGCAATCAGCCCCAGCATTTT. Its protein product is CASSFSGYSNQPQHF.